The next 20 T cell receptor beta chains were all read from a single sample in a study of blood T cell repertoires in COVID-19. Profiling relied on immunoSEQ multiplex PCR, and the TCRdb table lists in-frame clones only, not all of them. The sample has approximately 180,000 clones, about 77% seen once; the top ten hold approximately 16%. The sample consisted of PBMCs or T cells enriched from blood (not recorded which). Every receptor here comes from a woman between 45 and 65 years old with acute COVID-19.

The V and J genes are TRBV2 and TRBJ2-1; perhaps TRBD2 as D (7 bases). CDR3 length: 16 residues. CDR1 and CDR2 (germline): SNHLY, FYNNEI. Trimming shortened V by 7 bases and J by 2 bases, and 18 bases separated the two germline ends. CDR3 loop: CASTEGGVGAYNEQFF. CDR3 nucleotide sequence: TGTGCCAGCACCGAAGGGGGGGTGGGCGCCTACAATGAGCAGTTCTTC.

This clone was picked up a small number of times. V and J are TRBV5-1 and TRBJ1-2; no clear D. The CDR3 totals 15 residues. The germline V gene has CDR1 SGHRS and CDR2 YFSETQ. Trimming removed 0 bases from V and 8 bases from J, with 17 bases in between. CDR3 region: CASSLVLGSEGGYTF. The DNA of the CDR3 is TGCGCCAGCAGCTTGGTCTTAGGGAGTGAAGGCGGCTACACCTTC.

The gene calls are TRBV3-1 (or the pseudogene TRBV3-2) and TRBJ1-5, with TRBD1 matching 9 bases. The CDR3 is made up of 14 amino acids. CDR1 is LGHDT and CDR2 is YNNKEL in the germline V gene (reference sequence). The ends lost 4 bases at V and 3 bases at J; junction bases unmatched: 1. The CDR3 loop is CASSLQGANQPQHF. CDR3 in DNA: TGTGCCAGCAGCCTACAGGGGGCCAATCAGCCCCAGCATTTT.

This chain uses TRBV5-1 with TRBJ1-1, with unresolved D. V gave up 7 bases and J gave up 5 bases, with 12 bases separating them. This CDR3 has 12 amino acids. Looked up from germline, CDR1 is SGHRS and CDR2 is YFSETQ. The CDR3 reads CASRVAETEAFF. CDR3 in DNA: TGCGCCAGCCGGGTTGCTGAGACTGAAGCTTTCTTT.

This clone was seen more than once but under ten times. The chain uses TRBV5-1 and TRBJ1-6, with TRBD1 matching over 7 bases. The CDR3 spans 15 residues. The germline CDR1 and CDR2 sequences are SGHRS and YFSETQ. V gave up 4 bases and J gave up 8 bases; unmatched junction bases: 9. The CDR3 region is CASSTDRPNDSPLHF. DNA of the CDR3: TGCGCCAGCAGCACGGACAGGCCCAATGATTCACCCCTCCACTTT.

This clone occurred a few times. The V call is TRBV19, the J call TRBJ1-4, with no clear D. The germline V gene encodes CDR1 LNHDA and CDR2 SQIVND (reference sequence). This CDR3 comprises 15 residues. Trimming removed 3 bases from V and 4 bases from J, with 12 bases in between. DNA of the CDR3: TGTGCCAGTAGTATTTCCGGCAGGATTAATGAAAAACTGTTTTTT. Translated: CASSISGRINEKLFF.

The chain is built from TRBV30 and TRBJ2-3; D possibly corresponds to TRBD2 (7 bases). CDR1 is GTSNPN, CDR2 SVGIG, per germline (reference sequence). V lost 0 bases and J lost 1, with 11 bases in between. This CDR3 spans 15 amino acids. The CDR3 DNA reads TGTGCCTGGAGTGTGTTGGGGGGGCGCACAGATACGCAGTATTTT. This translates into CAWSVLGGRTDTQYF.

This sequence joins TRBV5-6 and TRBJ2-6; the D is unclear. This CDR3 comprises 15 residues. V dropped 0 bases and J dropped 0 bases, with 4 bases sitting between them. Germline assignment: CDR1 SGHDT and CDR2 YYEEEE. In nucleotides, the CDR3 is TGTGCCAGCAGCTTGGTTCACTCTGGGGCCAACGTCCTGACTTTC. Encoded protein: CASSLVHSGANVLTF. Based on the CDR3 plus reference TRBV5-6 and TRBJ2-6, the full variable domain is DAGVTQSPTHLIKTRGQQVTLRCSPKSGHDTVSWYQQALGQGPQFIFQYYEEEERQRGNFPDRFSGHQFPNYSSELNVNALLLGDSALYLCASSLVHSGANVLTFGAGSRLTVL.

The rearrangement joins TRBV19 to TRBJ1-4; TRBD1 matches 8 bases. The length of the CDR3 is 14 residues. Germline CDR1 LNHDA, CDR2 SQIVND (reference sequence). The V segment lost 5 bases and the J segment 8 bases; nucleotides outside the gene matches: 7. For the CDR3, the DNA is TGTGCCAGTAGTGTACAGGGGGTAAGGGAAAAACTGTTTTTT. Its protein product is CASSVQGVREKLFF.

The chain joins TRBV11-2 to TRBJ1-1, with D perhaps TRBD1 (5 bases). CDR3 length: 12 residues. Germline CDR1 is SGHAT and CDR2 is FQNNGV. V dropped 3 bases and J dropped 5 bases, with 7 bases sitting between them. The CDR3 nucleotides are TGTGCCAGCAGCTTGGGGCGGACTGAAGCTTTCTTT. It yields the protein CASSLGRTEAFF.

The chain combines TRBV24-1 with TRBJ2-3, with D maybe TRBD1 (5 bases). This CDR3 has 17 amino acids. V was pared by 0 bases and J by 4 bases, with 16 bases between. From germline, CDR1 is KGHDR and CDR2 SFDVKD. The CDR3, as DNA: TGTGCCACCAGTGATTTGCAACAAAGGGGCCGCGCAGATACGCAGTATTTT. Amino acid sequence: CATSDLQQRGRADTQYF.

This sequence joins TRBV27 and TRBJ2-2, with 8 positions matching TRBD1. CDR3 size: 15 residues. V was clipped by 7 bases and J by 5 bases; unmatched bases: 9. The V gene's germline CDR1 is MNHEY and CDR2 SMNVEV (reference sequence). The CDR3 nucleotides read TGTGCCAGCACCTTCTCAGGGGGCGTAACCGGGGAGCTGTTTTTT. The encoded protein is CASTFSGGVTGELFF.

This clone has only a few counts. The CDR3 here is CASSLQVNTEAFF. The CDR3 bases are TGTGCCTCTTCCTTACAGGTTAACACTGAAGCTTTCTTT. V is TRBV10-3 and J is TRBJ1-1, with TRBD1 as a possible D gene (5 bases). The CDR3 is 13 residues long. Germline CDR1 and CDR2: ENHRY and SYGVKD. V lost 11 bases and J 2 bases, leaving 15 bases between the germline ends.

This clone has only a few counts. The rearrangement joins TRBV29-1 to TRBJ1-4, with a tentative D call TRBD1 (6 bases). This CDR3 contains 13 residues. The germline gives CDR1 SQVTM, CDR2 ANQGSEA. The V and J ends lost 7 bases and 7 bases respectively, with 16 bases between them. DNA of the CDR3: TGCAGCGCTGATCAGGGGACAAGTGAAAAACTGTTTTTT. This gives the protein CSADQGTSEKLFF.

This clone was found a few times. The chain uses TRBV27 and TRBJ1-5; D gene uncertain. The CDR3 has 16 amino acids. Trimming took 3 bases from V and 4 from J, leaving 16 bases between them. Germline values: CDR1 MNHEY, CDR2 SMNVEV (reference sequence). CDR3 nucleotides: TGTGCCAGCAGTTTTTCATCAGGTCGTGGGAATCAGCCCCAGCATTTT. Translation gives CASSFSSGRGNQPQHF.

The V and J genes are TRBV12-5 and TRBJ2-5, with D possibly matching TRBD1 (6 bases). The CDR3 consists of 14 residues. Germline values: CDR1 LGHNT, CDR2 FRNRAP. Deletions cut 1 base from V and 4 bases from J, with 10 bases between. The CDR3 coding sequence is TGTGCTAGTGGTTTGGCCACACAGGGAGAGACCCAGTACTTC. This encodes CASGLATQGETQYF.

This clone has only a few counts. The gene calls are TRBV10-3 and TRBJ2-5; the D gene is possibly TRBD2 (6 bases). This CDR3 has 13 residues. Germline CDR1 is ENHRY and CDR2 is SYGVKD. V lost 4 bases, J lost 1 base, and 7 bases lay in between. The CDR3: CAISAGAQETQYF. In DNA form, the CDR3 reads TGTGCCATCAGTGCGGGAGCCCAAGAGACCCAGTACTTC.

V and J are TRBV5-1 and TRBJ1-4; maybe TRBD1 (5 bases). V was clipped by 4 bases and J by 6 bases, with 13 bases between them. Germline lookup yields CDR1 SGHRS and CDR2 YFSETQ. The length of the CDR3 is 14 residues. The DNA of the CDR3 is TGCGCCAGCAGCGGGAGGGACCCTTATGAAAAACTGTTTTTT. Its translation is CASSGRDPYEKLFF.

This sequence joins TRBV28 and TRBJ1-5; 7 bases match TRBD1. V trimming: 6 bases; J trimming: 4 bases; junction bases outside the gene matches: 6. CDR3 length: 14 residues. CDR1 is MDHEN and CDR2 is SYDVKM in the germline V gene. The CDR3 loop reads CASSMGQINQPQHF. As DNA, the CDR3 is TGTGCCAGCAGCATGGGACAGATTAATCAGCCCCAGCATTTT.

The V gene is TRBV5-1, the J gene TRBJ2-7, with D perhaps TRBD2 (5 bases). Trimming removed 5 bases at V and 6 bases at J, with 15 bases between. The germline V gene encodes CDR1 SGHRS and CDR2 YFSETQ. There are 13 residues in the CDR3. CDR3 amino acids: CASRWGDLGEQYV. The CDR3 DNA is TGCGCCAGCAGATGGGGAGATCTTGGCGAGCAGTACGTC.